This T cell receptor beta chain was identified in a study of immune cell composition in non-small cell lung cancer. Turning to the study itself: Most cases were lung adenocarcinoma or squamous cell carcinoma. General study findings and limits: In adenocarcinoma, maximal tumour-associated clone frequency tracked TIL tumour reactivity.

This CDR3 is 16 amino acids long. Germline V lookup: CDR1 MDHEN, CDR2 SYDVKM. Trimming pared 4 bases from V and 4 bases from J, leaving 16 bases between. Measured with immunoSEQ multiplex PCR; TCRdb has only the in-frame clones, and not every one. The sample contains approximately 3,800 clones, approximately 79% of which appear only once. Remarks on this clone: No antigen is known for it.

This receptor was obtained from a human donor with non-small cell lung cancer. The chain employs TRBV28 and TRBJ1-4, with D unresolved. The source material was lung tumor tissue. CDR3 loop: CASSWAMAAVNEKLFF. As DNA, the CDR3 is TGTGCCAGCAGTTGGGCAATGGCAGCAGTTAATGAAAAACTGTTTTTT. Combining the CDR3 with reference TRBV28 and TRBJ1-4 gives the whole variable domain DVKVTQSSRYLVKRTGEKVFLECVQDMDHENMFWYRQDPGLGLRLIYFSYDVKMKEKGDIPEGYSVSREKKERFSLILESASTNQTSMYLCASSWAMAAVNEKLFFGSGTQLSVL.